This T cell receptor beta chain was observed in a study of T-cell reconstitution after alpha-beta-depleted transplantation in children. A TCRbeta library incorporating unique molecular identifiers was prepared. TCRdb analysed the PCR reads with MiXCR anew, one entry per CDR3 protein. The table has more than 400,000 distinct CDR3 sequences, approximately 10% seen once. This clonotype was observed a handful of times. Antigen specificity is unknown. Study-wide results and limits: Newly made T cells mostly supplied T-cell counts and diversity one year after transplant. Some patients' high day-60 TCRbeta diversity was attributed to recipient cells surviving conditioning. The origin of alpha-beta T cells about two months after transplant was reportedly several hundred expanded graft clones.

Trimming left V 0 bases short and J 3 bases short, with 10 bases between. The CDR3 sequence is 15 residues long. Germline CDR1 reads SNHLY; CDR2 reads FYNNEI. The rearrangement uses TRBV2 and TRBJ2-3, with D unresolved. This clonotype was obtained from a female patient aged 2-10 years who had a stem cell transplant for aplastic anemia, so the T cells may come from the graft donor. Sequences were derived from PBMCs, mostly from graft donor cells, sampled 180 days after TCRalphabeta/CD19-depleted stem cell transplant. Here the CDR3 reads CASSEALVRTDTQYF. The DNA of the CDR3 is TGTGCCAGCAGTGAAGCCTTAGTACGGACAGATACGCAGTATTTT.